A single T cell receptor beta chain is shown here with its context. This table comes from immunoSEQ multiplex PCR, and its TCRdb copy is limited to in-frame clones, with some not included. The data contain 630,000 or so clones, more than 75% of them seen just once; the ten biggest clones take up about 0.0094%. Per the germline V gene, CDR1 is MDHEN and CDR2 is SYDVKM. The CDR3 length is 13 residues. Trimming shortened V by 3 bases and J by 2 bases, and 7 bases separated the two germline ends. The data are from a study of shared T cell receptors in the human thymus. The sample also formed part of further work on human thymus T cells. That paper notes: Healthy Finnish infants undergoing corrective surgery for congenital heart defects provided the donor material. Thymic resections from corrective heart surgery supplied the tissue. Thymic and blood repertoires appeared to show biased V and J gene usage. Related research found strongly overlapping thymic repertoires in unrelated individuals.

Sequenced sample: thymocytes. The TCR comes from a boy under two years old with a congenital heart defect. The chain carries TRBV28 and TRBJ1-2, with D unclear. The CDR3 reads CASSFELNYGYTF. The CDR3 DNA is TGTGCCAGCAGTTTTGAGCTGAACTATGGCTACACCTTC.